A selection of T cell receptor beta chains follows, all from one sample in a study of cytomegalovirus exposure and HLA in healthy donors. Assay: immunoSEQ multiplex PCR; the TCRdb copy retains only in-frame clones and omits some. The sample contains approximately 67,000 clones, roughly nine tenths of which appear only once. Sequencing was done on a sample of PBMCs. Receptors originate from a woman aged 25 to 39 in good health and CMV-seropositive. The conserved cysteine and the conserved F or W are not part of the CDR3 here. The order of the fields is J gene, V gene, CDR3 protein.

J gene: TRBJ1-3; V gene: TRBV5-4; CDR3 protein: ASSLMYSGNTIY
J gene: TRBJ2-7; V gene: TRBV28; CDR3 protein: ASSHKEQY
J gene: TRBJ2-3; V gene: TRBV4-2; CDR3 protein: ASSQSPSDTQY
J gene: TRBJ2-5; V gene: TRBV4-1; CDR3 protein: ASSSSSGRLETQY
J gene: TRBJ2-6; V gene: TRBV4-1; CDR3 protein: ASSQDARGAGRSGANVLT
J gene: TRBJ2-5; V gene: TRBV7-9; CDR3 protein: ASSLRGETQY
J gene: TRBJ1-4; V gene: TRBV6-4; CDR3 protein: ASSDTRTGAREKLF
J gene: -; V gene: TRBV5-1; CDR3 protein: ASSLVDSVRYEQY
J gene: TRBJ1-1; V gene: TRBV28; CDR3 protein: ASSFIARRTEAF
J gene: TRBJ2-7; V gene: TRBV4-1; CDR3 protein: ASSQVSLADRPYEQY
J gene: TRBJ2-1; V gene: TRBV13; CDR3 protein: ASSLNLYNEQF
J gene: TRBJ2-1; V gene: TRBV5-4; CDR3 protein: AKTQDEQF
J gene: TRBJ1-2; V gene: TRBV15; CDR3 protein: ATSRDREDSYGYT
J gene: TRBJ1-1; V gene: TRBV28; CDR3 protein: ASSLRVSEAF
J gene: TRBJ2-7; V gene: TRBV5-5; CDR3 protein: ASSQPGQGAYEQY
J gene: TRBJ2-1; V gene: TRBV5-1; CDR3 protein: ASSLLTGGGYNEQF
J gene: -; V gene: TRBV10-3; CDR3 protein: AIAGLHEQY
J gene: TRBJ2-7; V gene: TRBV18; CDR3 protein: ASSPMGQATYEQY
J gene: TRBJ1-2; V gene: TRBV5-1; CDR3 protein: ASSSRWGQNYGYT
J gene: TRBJ1-3; V gene: TRBV7-6; CDR3 protein: ASSLRPGYTIY
J gene: TRBJ1-2; V gene: TRBV30; CDR3 protein: AWGQGLGYT
J gene: TRBJ2-3; V gene: TRBV9; CDR3 protein: ASSPREVADTQY
J gene: TRBJ2-7; V gene: TRBV18; CDR3 protein: ASSQVAETYEQY
J gene: TRBJ2-7; V gene: TRBV27; CDR3 protein: ASSSSYEQY
J gene: TRBJ2-2; V gene: TRBV30; CDR3 protein: GAQILAGSTGELF
J gene: TRBJ2-3; V gene: TRBV7-9; CDR3 protein: ASSPVGGGSIKY
J gene: TRBJ1-1; V gene: TRBV5-5; CDR3 protein: ASSFVTGGLAEAF
J gene: TRBJ2-3; V gene: TRBV9; CDR3 protein: ASSKTSGKGTDTQY
J gene: TRBJ1-1; V gene: TRBV4-1; CDR3 protein: ASSQGGYPEAF
J gene: TRBJ2-3; V gene: TRBV18; CDR3 protein: ASSPSLGVSWDTQY
J gene: TRBJ2-7; V gene: TRBV25-1; CDR3 protein: ASSESRGTYEQY
J gene: TRBJ2-6; V gene: TRBV7-2; CDR3 protein: ASSAQGQGSVLT
J gene: TRBJ2-1; V gene: TRBV19; CDR3 protein: ASSMRGAQVVEQF
J gene: TRBJ2-2; V gene: TRBV7-7; CDR3 protein: ASSARDRTTGELF
J gene: TRBJ2-7; V gene: TRBV6-5; CDR3 protein: ASSLWEANLDEQY
J gene: TRBJ2-1; V gene: TRBV5-1; CDR3 protein: ASRNTPDYNEQF
J gene: TRBJ1-1; V gene: TRBV11-1; CDR3 protein: ASSPGRWGATNTEAF
J gene: TRBJ2-7; V gene: TRBV4-1; CDR3 protein: ASSRLRGHQDYEQY
J gene: TRBJ2-1; V gene: TRBV11-2; CDR3 protein: ASSVDNSYNEQF
J gene: TRBJ2-2; V gene: TRBV23-1; CDR3 protein: ASSRCGGRACCAGELF
J gene: TRBJ2-1; V gene: TRBV18; CDR3 protein: ASSPLQRTSYNEQF
J gene: TRBJ2-3; V gene: TRBV19; CDR3 protein: ASSLGGGRSTDTQY
J gene: TRBJ2-5; V gene: TRBV18; CDR3 protein: ASSPWRQETQY
J gene: TRBJ2-7; V gene: TRBV6-1; CDR3 protein: ASTLGQGVHEQY